Listed below are T cell receptor beta chains from one sample, sequenced in a study of CD8+ T cells in alopecia areata. Data came from immunoSEQ multiplex PCR; TCRdb stores just in-frame clones and leaves some out. The data contain roughly 150,000 clones, 50% to 65% of them singletons. The sequenced sample consisted of CD4+ T cells sorted from blood. The receptor source for this set is a human donor in good health. Each CDR3 is given with its conserved first and last residue.

v_gene: TRBV19
len: 17
j_gene: TRBJ1-2
CDR3aa: CASRPETGAASNYGYTF

v_gene: TRBV2
len: 15
j_gene: TRBJ2-5
CDR3aa: CASSEGGLPQETQYF

v_gene: TRBV27
len: 13
j_gene: TRBJ1-5
CDR3aa: CASSPDRVSPQHF

v_gene: TRBV6-6
len: 16
j_gene: TRBJ2-4
CDR3aa: CASTQIAALAKNIQYF

v_gene: TRBV11-2
len: 14
j_gene: TRBJ2-2
CDR3aa: CASSLSGRTGELFF

v_gene: TRBV29-1
len: 15
j_gene: TRBJ2-5
CDR3aa: CSVGPLAGVQETQYF

v_gene: TRBV9
len: 14
j_gene: TRBJ2-7
CDR3aa: CASSVLARSYEQYF

v_gene: TRBV5-4
len: 16
j_gene: TRBJ2-7
CDR3aa: CASSSGAGTGLAEQYF

v_gene: TRBV6-5
len: 15
j_gene: TRBJ1-1
CDR3aa: CASSRTGQVNTEAFF

v_gene: TRBV9
len: 15
j_gene: TRBJ1-2
CDR3aa: CASSQRTGVDYGYTF